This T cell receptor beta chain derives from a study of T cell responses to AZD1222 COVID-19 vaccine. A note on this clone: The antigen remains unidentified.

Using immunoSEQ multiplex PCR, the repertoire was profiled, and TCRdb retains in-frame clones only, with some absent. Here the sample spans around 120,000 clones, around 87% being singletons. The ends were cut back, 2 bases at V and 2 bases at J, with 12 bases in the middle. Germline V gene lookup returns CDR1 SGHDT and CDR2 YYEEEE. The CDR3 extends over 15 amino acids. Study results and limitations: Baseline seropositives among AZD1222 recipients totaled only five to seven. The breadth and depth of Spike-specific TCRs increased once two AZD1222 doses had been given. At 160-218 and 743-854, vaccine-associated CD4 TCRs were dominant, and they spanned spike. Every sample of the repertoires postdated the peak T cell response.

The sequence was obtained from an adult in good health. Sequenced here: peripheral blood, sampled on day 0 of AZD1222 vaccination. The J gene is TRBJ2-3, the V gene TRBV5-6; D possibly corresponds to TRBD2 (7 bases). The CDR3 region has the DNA TGTGCCAGCAGCTTCGGGGGGCGTTCCACAGATACGCAGTATTTT. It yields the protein CASSFGGRSTDTQYF.